Sequencing of this T cell receptor (gamma chain) was carried out in a study of γδ T cells in repeated Plasmodium falciparum infection (dated by TCRdb to about 2021). In the study overall: In the natural-infection arm, Malian children exposed to intense seasonal malaria transmission were enrolled and compared against age and gender matched Australian children. Five malaria-naive U.S. adults underwent four controlled human malaria infections by bites from P. falciparum NF54-infected Anopheles stephensi mosquitoes over about 600 days. Samples were collected from controlled-infection subjects at baseline, immediately before selected infections, and 21 days after each infection. The study looked at how repeated Plasmodium falciparum infection shapes the human gammadelta T cell repertoire, using both natural infection in Mali and controlled human malaria infection. Malian gammadelta TCR repertoires were analysed cross-sectionally during no-transmission periods and longitudinally across acute febrile malaria episodes.

There are a few counts of this clone. There is no known antigen for this receptor. A far larger clone is off by one base, so a read error is likely. Other DNA variants within this sample encode the same CDR3. Its CDR3 holds 18 amino acids, cysteine through phenylalanine. Only CDR3 DNA is held: 54 bases, read in frame from base 1. V is cut back by 2 bases and J by 7 bases, with 11 bases in the junction unmatched. The CDR1 and CDR2 encoded by the germline V gene are VENAVY and YDSYNSRV. To prepare the library, multiplex PCR was applied. Sequencing took place on an Illumina MiSeq. From each sorted gammadelta T cell sample, both TCR gamma (TRG) and TCR delta (TRD) chains were sequenced. Per the source publication's procedure: Clonotype tree plots, accumulated frequency of the top 20 clonotypes, diversity index (DI) and D75 metrics were included in the repertoire analyses. Via CATT, TCRdb reprocessed the public reads, and rows with identical DNA were then joined. TCRdb, not the authors, supplied the V and J calls. Recorded for this sample are around 25,000 gamma-chain clones; about 2.9% of them occurred a single time. The ten largest make up around a third of the sample.

The investigation overall reported the following: The controlled-infection cohort was small, limiting analysis of inter-individual variability in gammadelta T cell responses. Generalizability was limited because the Malian cohort was drawn from a small rural village of predominantly one ethnic group. Across time and infection, the Vgamma9/Vdelta2+ TCR repertoires showed a highly stable polyclonal makeup, with many TCRgamma sequences overlapping between individuals. Vdelta2-negative gammadelta TCR repertoires from Malian children appeared more clonally expanded, less diverse and less shared than those of Australian children. Repeated controlled infections appeared to drive waves of new clonotype selection in Vdelta2-negative, largely Vdelta1+, gammadelta TCR repertoires.

For bulk TCR repertoire analysis, Vgamma9/Vdelta2+ and Vdelta2-negative gammadelta T cell populations were flow-sorted out of peripheral blood mononuclear cells. The chain was built from TRGV8 and TRGJP. In the absence of a J gene in TCRdb, the DNA was matched to germline to assign it here. This receptor was identified in a pool of human donors (malaria-infected and uninfected, not separated). Source material: gamma-delta T cells from blood. The base sequence is TGTGCCACCTGGGATATCATGGTTGCTGAGTTGGGCAAAAAAATCAAGGTATTT. Translated, it gives CATWDIMVAELGKKIKVF.